This TCR beta chain was identified in a study of T cell clones after liver transplantation. The germline gives CDR1 MNHEY, CDR2 SMNVEV (reference sequence). Trimming stripped 5 bases from V and 0 bases from J, with 8 bases between. This CDR3 has 15 residues. This clone was observed a handful of times. Sequencing was performed with immunoSEQ multiplex PCR; in TCRdb, only in-frame clones are kept and a portion is missing. The top ten hold less than 2.5% of the sample, which has fewer than 50,000 clones, around 83% seen once. This specimen consisted of CD4+ T cells from blood, obtained 24 months after liver transplant. V gene TRBV27 combines with J gene TRBJ2-6; D gene ambiguous. This TCR came from a human patient who received a liver transplant. Some T cells may have originated in the graft donor. The CDR3 loop reads CASSTWGSGANVLTF. In DNA, the CDR3 is TGTGCCAGCAGTACCTGGGGCTCTGGGGCCAACGTCCTGACTTTC.